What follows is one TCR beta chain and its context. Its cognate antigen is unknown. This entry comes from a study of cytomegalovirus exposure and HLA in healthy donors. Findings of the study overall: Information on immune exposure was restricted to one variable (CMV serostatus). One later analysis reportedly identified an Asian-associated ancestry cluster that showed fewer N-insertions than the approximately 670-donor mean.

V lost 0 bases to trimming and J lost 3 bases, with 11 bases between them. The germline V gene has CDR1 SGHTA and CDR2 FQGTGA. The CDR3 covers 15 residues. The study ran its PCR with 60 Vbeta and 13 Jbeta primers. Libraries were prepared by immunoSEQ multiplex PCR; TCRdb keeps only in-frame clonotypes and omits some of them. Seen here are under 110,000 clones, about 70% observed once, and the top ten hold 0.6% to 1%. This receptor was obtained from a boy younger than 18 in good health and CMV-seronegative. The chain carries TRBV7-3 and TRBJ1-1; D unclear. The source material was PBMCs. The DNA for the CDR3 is TGTGCCAGCAGCTTAACGGGGAGCGGTTACACTGAAGCTTTCTTT. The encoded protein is CASSLTGSGYTEAFF. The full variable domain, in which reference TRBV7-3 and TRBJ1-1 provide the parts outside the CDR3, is GAGVSQTPSNKVTEKGKYVELRCDPISGHTALYWYRQSLGQGPEFLIYFQGTGAADDSGLPNDRFFAVRPEGSVSTLKIQRTERGDSAVYLCASSLTGSGYTEAFFGQGTRLTVV.